Listed below are T cell receptor beta chains from one sample, sequenced in a study of blood T cells in healthy people across ages. TCRdb analysed the 5' RACE reads with MiXCR anew, one entry per CDR3 protein. Of 780,000 or so distinct CDR3 sequences in the sample, about 55% were seen once. Sequencing used blood. The receptors were gathered from a man older than 75 in good health. The CDR3 runs from the conserved cysteine through the conserved F or W. D genes are given only for firm matches.

>16|TRBV11-2|-
CASSPRPQGEHRDAYF
>13|TRBV11-3|-
CASSQISTGELFF
>14|TRBV20-1|TRBD2
CSGMARGGTETQYF
>15|TRBV4-1|-
CASSQAPETKNIQYF
>14|TRBV2|-
CASIEVGGLYEQYF
>12|TRBV7-2|-
CASSRTGETRYF
>15|TRBV5-1|TRBD2
CASSWGAGGVDEQYF
>15|TRBV20-1|TRBD2
CSASPLSGRTDTQYF
>17|TRBV9|TRBD2
CASSVGASGRAQETQYF
>15|TRBV27|TRBD2
CASSLGGLARDTQYF
>13|TRBV7-2|-
CASSSGGTVRQYF
>13|TRBV3-1|-
CASSHGRNQPQHF
>14|TRBV5-1|TRBD1
CASSPGTGRDEQYF
>16|TRBV21-1|-
CASSKGGRTISYEQYF
>15|TRBV20-1|TRBD2
CSARVWTSGRWYAYF
>15|TRBV28|-
CASSAYKSGNQPQHF
>17|TRBV3-1|-
CASSQDLPGVSYNEQFF
>16|TRBV20-1|-
CSASGRATRGPDTQYF
>16|TRBV9|-
CASSRTPQGFGEKLFF
>16|TRBV7-3|TRBD2
CASSPLAGGCDNEQFF
>13|TRBV20-1|-
CSASMQGRYEQYF
>14|TRBV21-1|-
CASSKAAAQETQYF
>10|TRBV29-1|-
CSVMRDEQYF
>8|TRBV29-1|-
CSVEQAFF
>15|TRBV7-9|-
CASSPAEGIDYGYTF
>15|TRBV5-1|TRBD2
CASSPGGGSYNEQFF
>13|TRBV6-5|-
CASSEAGFTEAFF
>15|TRBV7-2|TRBD1
CASSGGTGGIEKLFF
>14|TRBV7-9|-
CASSGPQGNYGYTF
>15|TRBV7-3|TRBD2
CASSLIVGRPDTQYF
>16|TRBV15|TRBD2
CATSRKGLAGGETQYF
>13|TRBV5-1|-
CASSLVGVGEQFF
>16|TRBV20-1|TRBD2
CSATPASGLYRNEQFF
>16|TRBV2|-
CASRAWGPRSYNEQFF
>12|TRBV14|-
CASSSPMETQYF
>13|TRBV6-5|-
CASSSTEAYEQYF
>15|TRBV19|TRBD1
CASSMVTGTGAEQYF
>15|TRBV6-5|TRBD2
CASSPGTSRTDTQYF
>14|TRBV12-3/TRBV12-4|-
CASNPQAGANVLTF
>21|TRBV4-1|TRBD2
CASSQDLRVSGRLSLYNEQFF
>14|TRBV24-1|-
CATSPKQEKETQYF
>18|TRBV7-8|-
CASSLPPATDLGKNIQYF
>18|TRBV6-1|TRBD1
CASRTILIRDRGNYGYTF